This TCR beta chain was sequenced during a study of blood T cell repertoires in COVID-19. Allocation to cohorts depended on clinical history reported by the participants. TCRdb's copy holds only in-frame clones and misses some; the assay was immunoSEQ multiplex PCR. The sample holds approximately 380,000 clones, 70% to 90% seen once. The germline V gene has CDR1 SNHLY and CDR2 FYNNEI. There are 15 residues in the CDR3. The V segment lost 4 bases and the J segment 4 bases; nucleotides outside the gene matches: 6. The clonotype originates from a woman aged 18-30 years who had recovered from COVID-19. The chain carries TRBV2 and TRBJ2-3; 9 bases match TRBD2. Sequenced input: PBMCs or T cells enriched from blood (not recorded which). This CDR3 is CASSGGGAFADTQYF. The CDR3, as DNA: TGTGCCAGCAGTGGCGGGGGGGCCTTTGCAGATACGCAGTATTTT.